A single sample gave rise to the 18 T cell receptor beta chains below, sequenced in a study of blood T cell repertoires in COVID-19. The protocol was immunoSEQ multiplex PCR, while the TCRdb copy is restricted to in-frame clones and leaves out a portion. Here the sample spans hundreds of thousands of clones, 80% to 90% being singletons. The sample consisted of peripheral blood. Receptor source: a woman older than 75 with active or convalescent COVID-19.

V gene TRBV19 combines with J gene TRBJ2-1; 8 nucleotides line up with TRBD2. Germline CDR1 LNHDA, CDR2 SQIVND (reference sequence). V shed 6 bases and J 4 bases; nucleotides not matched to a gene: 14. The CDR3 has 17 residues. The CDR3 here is CASRLGGLAGGYNEQFF. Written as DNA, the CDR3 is TGTGCCAGTAGATTGGGGGGCCTAGCGGGCGGGTACAATGAGCAGTTCTTC.

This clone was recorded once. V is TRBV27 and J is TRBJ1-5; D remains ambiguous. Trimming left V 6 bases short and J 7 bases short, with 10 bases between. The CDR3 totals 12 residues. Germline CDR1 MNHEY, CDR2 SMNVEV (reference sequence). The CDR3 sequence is CASSHGRQPQHF. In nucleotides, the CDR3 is TGTGCCAGCAGCCACGGTCGGCAGCCCCAGCATTTT.

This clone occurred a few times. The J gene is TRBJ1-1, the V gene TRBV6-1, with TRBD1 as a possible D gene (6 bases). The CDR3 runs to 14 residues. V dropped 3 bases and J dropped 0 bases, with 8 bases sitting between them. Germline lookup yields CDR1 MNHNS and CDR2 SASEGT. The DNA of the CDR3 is TGTGCCAGCAGTGACGGACAGATGAACACTGAAGCTTTCTTT. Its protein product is CASSDGQMNTEAFF.

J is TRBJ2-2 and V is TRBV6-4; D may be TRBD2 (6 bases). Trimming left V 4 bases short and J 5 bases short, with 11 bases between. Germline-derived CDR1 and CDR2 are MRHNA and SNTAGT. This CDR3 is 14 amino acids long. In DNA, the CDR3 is TGTGCCAGCAGTGTGGTCGCGGGGACCGGGGAGCTGTTTTTT. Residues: CASSVVAGTGELFF.

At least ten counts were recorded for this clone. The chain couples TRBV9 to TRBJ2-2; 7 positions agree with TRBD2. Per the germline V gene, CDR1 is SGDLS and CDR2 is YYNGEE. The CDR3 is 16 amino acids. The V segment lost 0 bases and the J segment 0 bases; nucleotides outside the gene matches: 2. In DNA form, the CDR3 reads TGTGCCAGCAGCGTAGGGGGACTAACGAACACCGGGGAGCTGTTTTTT. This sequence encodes CASSVGGLTNTGELFF. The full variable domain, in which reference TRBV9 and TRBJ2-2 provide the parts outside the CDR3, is DSGVTQTPKHLITATGQRVTLRCSPRSGDLSVYWYQQSLDQGLQFLIQYYNGEERAKGNILERFSAQQFPDLHSELNLSSLELGDSALYFCASSVGGLTNTGELFFGEGSRLTVL.

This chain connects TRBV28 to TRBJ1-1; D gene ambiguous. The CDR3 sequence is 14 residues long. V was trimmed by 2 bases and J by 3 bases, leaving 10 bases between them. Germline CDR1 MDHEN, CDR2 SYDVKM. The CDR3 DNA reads TGTGCCAGCAGTTTAGCGAGGTTGGACACTGAAGCTTTCTTT. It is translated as CASSLARLDTEAFF.

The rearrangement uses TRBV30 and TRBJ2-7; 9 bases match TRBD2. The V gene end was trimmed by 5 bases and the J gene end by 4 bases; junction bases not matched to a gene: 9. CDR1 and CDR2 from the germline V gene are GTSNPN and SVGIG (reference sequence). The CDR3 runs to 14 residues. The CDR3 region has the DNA TGTGCCTGGGAAATAGCGGGAGCCGATTACGAGCAGTACTTC. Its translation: CAWEIAGADYEQYF.

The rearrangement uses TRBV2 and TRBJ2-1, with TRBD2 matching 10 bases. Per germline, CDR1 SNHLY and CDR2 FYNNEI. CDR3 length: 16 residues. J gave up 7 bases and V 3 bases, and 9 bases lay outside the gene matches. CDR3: CASSDVNSGRWNEQFF. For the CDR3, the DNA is TGTGCCAGCAGTGATGTGAATAGCGGGAGGTGGAATGAGCAGTTCTTC.

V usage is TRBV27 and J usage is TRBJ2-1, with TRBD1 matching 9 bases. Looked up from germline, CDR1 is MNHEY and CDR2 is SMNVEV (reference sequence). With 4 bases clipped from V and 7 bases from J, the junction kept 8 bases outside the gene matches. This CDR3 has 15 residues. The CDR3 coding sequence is TGTGCCAGCAGTTCGGGGACAGGGCGAGATAATGAGCAGTTCTTC. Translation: CASSSGTGRDNEQFF.

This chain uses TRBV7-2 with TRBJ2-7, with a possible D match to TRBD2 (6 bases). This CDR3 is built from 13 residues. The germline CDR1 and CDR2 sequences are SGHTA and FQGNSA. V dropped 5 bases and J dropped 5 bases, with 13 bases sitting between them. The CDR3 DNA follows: TGTGCCAGCAGCCTTCGCGGGACTGACGAGCAGTACTTC. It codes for CASSLRGTDEQYF.

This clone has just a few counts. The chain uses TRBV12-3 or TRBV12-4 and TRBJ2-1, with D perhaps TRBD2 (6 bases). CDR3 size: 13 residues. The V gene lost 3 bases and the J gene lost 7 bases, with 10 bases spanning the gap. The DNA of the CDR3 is TGTGCCAGCAGTTTCCCGGGAGAGAATGAGCAGTTCTTC. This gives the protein CASSFPGENEQFF.

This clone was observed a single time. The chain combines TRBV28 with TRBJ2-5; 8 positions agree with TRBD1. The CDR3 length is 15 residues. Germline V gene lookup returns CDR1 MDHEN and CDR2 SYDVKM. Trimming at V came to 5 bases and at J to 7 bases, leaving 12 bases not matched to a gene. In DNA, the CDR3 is TGTGCCAGCAGTCCACGGGGCAGGGGGCGGGCGACCCAGTACTTC. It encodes CASSPRGRGRATQYF.

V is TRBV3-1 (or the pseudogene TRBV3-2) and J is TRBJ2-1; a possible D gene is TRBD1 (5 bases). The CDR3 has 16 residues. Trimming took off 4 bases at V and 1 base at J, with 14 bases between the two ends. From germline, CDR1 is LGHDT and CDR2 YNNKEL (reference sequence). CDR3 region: CASSPGIGESYNEQFF. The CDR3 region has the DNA TGTGCCAGCAGCCCAGGCATAGGGGAATCCTACAATGAGCAGTTCTTC.

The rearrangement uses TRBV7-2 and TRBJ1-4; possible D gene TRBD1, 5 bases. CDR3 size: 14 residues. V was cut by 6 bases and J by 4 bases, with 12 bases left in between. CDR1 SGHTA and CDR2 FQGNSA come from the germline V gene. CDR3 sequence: CASSPRAFNEKLFF. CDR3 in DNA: TGTGCCAGCAGTCCCAGGGCATTTAATGAAAAACTGTTTTTT.

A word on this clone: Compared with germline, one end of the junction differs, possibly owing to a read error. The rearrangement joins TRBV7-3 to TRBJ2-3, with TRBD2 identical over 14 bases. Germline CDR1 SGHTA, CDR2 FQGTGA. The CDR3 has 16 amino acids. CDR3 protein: CASSLGTSGSTDMQYF. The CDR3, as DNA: TGTGCCAGCAGCCTTGGGACTAGCGGGAGCACAGATATGCAGTATTTT.

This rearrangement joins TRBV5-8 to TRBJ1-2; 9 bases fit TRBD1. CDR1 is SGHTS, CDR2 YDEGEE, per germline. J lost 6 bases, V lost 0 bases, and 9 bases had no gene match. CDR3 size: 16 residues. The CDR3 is CASSLAQGAKGNGYTF. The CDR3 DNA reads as TGTGCCAGCAGCTTGGCACAGGGGGCTAAGGGAAATGGCTACACCTTC.

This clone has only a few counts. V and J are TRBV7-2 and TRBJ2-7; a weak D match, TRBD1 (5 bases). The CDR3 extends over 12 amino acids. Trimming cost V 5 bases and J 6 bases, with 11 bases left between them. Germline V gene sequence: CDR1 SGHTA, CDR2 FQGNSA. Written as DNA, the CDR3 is TGTGCCAGCAGCACCTACCAGGGCGAGCAGTACTTC. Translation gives CASSTYQGEQYF.

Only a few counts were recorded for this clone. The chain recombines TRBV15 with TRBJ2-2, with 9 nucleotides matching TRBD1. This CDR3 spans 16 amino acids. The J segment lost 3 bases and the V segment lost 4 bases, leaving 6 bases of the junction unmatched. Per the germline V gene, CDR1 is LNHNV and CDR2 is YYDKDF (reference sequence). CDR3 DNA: TGTGCCACCAGCACCGGACAGGGGCCGGACACCGGGGAGCTGTTTTTT. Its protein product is CATSTGQGPDTGELFF.